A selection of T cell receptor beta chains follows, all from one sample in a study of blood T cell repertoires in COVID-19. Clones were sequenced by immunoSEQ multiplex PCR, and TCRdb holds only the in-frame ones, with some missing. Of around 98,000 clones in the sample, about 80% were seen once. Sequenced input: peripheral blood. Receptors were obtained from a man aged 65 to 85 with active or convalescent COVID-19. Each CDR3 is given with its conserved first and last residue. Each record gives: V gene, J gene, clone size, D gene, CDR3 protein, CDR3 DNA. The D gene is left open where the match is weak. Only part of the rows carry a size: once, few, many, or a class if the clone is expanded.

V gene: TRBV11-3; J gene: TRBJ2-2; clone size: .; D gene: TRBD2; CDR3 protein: CASSLTSGVTGELFF; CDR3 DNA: TGTGCCAGCAGCCTCACTAGCGGGGTTACCGGGGAGCTGTTTTTT
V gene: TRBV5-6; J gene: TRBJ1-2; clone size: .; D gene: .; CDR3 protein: CASSLVRPLGYGYTF; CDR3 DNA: TGTGCCAGCAGCTTGGTGAGGCCGCTGGGTTATGGCTACACCTTC
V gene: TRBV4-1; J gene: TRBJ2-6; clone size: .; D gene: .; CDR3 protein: CASSHWGVGANVLTF; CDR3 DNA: TGCGCCAGCAGCCATTGGGGAGTAGGGGCCAACGTCCTGACTTTC
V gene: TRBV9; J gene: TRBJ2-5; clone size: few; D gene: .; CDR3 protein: CAIRASKETQYF; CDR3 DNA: TGTGCCATAAGGGCTAGCAAAGAGACCCAGTACTTC
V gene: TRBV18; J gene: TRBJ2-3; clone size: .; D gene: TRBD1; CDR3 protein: CASSPGQASTDTQYF; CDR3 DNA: TGTGCCAGCTCACCGGGACAGGCCAGCACAGATACGCAGTATTTT
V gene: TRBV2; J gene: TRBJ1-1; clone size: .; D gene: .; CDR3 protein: CASSYTGSGTEAFF; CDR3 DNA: TGTGCCAGCAGCTACACAGGGTCTGGCACTGAAGCTTTCTTT
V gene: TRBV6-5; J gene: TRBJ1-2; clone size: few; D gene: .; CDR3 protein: CASSYSNREYYGYTF; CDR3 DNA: TGTGCCAGCAGTTACTCGAATCGGGAATACTATGGCTACACCTTC
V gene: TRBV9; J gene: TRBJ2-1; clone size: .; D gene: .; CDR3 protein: CASSVVGAEQFF; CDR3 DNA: TGTGCCAGCAGCGTAGTAGGGGCTGAGCAGTTCTTC
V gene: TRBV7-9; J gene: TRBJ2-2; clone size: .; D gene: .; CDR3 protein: CASSLTGTGELFF; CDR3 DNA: TGTGCCAGCAGCCTGACGGGTACCGGGGAGCTGTTTTTT
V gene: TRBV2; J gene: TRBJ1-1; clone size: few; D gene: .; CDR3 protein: CASTGQMNTEAFF; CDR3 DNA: TGTGCCAGCACAGGACAGATGAACACTGAAGCTTTCTTT
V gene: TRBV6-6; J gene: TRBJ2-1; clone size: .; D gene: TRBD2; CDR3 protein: CASKPTSVTYNEQFF; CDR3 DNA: TGTGCCAGCAAACCTACTAGCGTAACCTACAATGAGCAGTTCTTC
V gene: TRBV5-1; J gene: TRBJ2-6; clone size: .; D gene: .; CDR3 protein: CASSRETGANVLTF; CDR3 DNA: TGCGCCAGCAGCCGCGAAACTGGGGCCAACGTCCTGACTTTC
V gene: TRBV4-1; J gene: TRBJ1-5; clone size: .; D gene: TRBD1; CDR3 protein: CASSQGGQGGLNQPQHF; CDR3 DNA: TGCGCCAGCAGCCAAGGGGGGCAGGGGGGCCTAAATCAGCCCCAGCATTTT
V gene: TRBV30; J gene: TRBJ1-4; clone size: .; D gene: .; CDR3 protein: CALVELANEKLFF; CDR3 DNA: TGTGCCTTGGTTGAGCTGGCTAATGAAAAACTGTTTTTT
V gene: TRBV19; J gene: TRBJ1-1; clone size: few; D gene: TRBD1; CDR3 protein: CASSISFWDRDTEAFF; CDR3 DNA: TGTGCCAGTAGTATTAGTTTTTGGGACAGGGATACTGAAGCTTTCTTT
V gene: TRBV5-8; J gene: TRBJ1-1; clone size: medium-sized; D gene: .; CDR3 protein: CASSLNSAEAFF; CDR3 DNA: TGTGCCAGCAGCTTAAATTCCGCTGAAGCTTTCTTT
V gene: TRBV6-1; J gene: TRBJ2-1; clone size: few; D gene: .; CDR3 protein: CASSEGFSSSYNEQFF; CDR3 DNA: TGTGCCAGCAGTGAAGGGTTTTCGAGCTCCTACAATGAGCAGTTCTTC
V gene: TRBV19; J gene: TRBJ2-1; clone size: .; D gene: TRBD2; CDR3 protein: CASSSSRTSGSSSYNEQFF; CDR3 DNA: TGTGCCAGTAGTTCCTCACGGACTAGCGGGAGTAGCTCCTACAATGAGCAGTTCTTC
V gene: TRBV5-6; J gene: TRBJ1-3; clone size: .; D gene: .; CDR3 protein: CASSYSGLTGNTIYF; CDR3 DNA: TGTGCCAGCAGCTACTCTGGGCTCACTGGAAACACCATATATTTT
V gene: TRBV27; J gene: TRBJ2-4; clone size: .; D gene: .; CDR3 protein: CASSVRGRKNIQYF; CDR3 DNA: TGTGCCAGCAGTGTCAGGGGTAGGAAAAACATTCAGTACTTC
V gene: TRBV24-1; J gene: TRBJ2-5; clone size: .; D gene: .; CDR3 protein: CATSDGRGGQETQYF; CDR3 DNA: TGTGCCACCAGTGACGGGCGGGGCGGCCAAGAGACCCAGTACTTC
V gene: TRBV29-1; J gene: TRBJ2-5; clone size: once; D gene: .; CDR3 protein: CSARLGGETQYF; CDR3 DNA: TGCAGCGCACGTCTAGGGGGAGAGACCCAGTACTTC
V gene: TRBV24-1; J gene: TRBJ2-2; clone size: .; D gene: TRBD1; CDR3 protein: CASEGANTGELFF; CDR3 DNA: TGTGCCAGCGAGGGGGCAAACACCGGGGAGCTGTTTTTT
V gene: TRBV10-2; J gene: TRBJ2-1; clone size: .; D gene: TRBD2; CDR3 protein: CASSAGLAAYNEQFF; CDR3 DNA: TGCGCCAGCAGTGCGGGACTAGCGGCGTACAATGAGCAGTTCTTC
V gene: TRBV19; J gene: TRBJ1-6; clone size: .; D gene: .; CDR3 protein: CTSSYPGSPLHF; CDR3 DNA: TGTACCAGTAGTTATCCGGGTTCACCCCTCCACTTT
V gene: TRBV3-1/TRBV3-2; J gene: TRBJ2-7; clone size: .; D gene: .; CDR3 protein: CASSQDPGVVNEQYF; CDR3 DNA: TGTGCCAGCAGCCAAGACCCGGGAGTGGTGAACGAGCAGTACTTC
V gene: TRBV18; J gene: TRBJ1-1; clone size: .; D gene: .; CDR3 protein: CASSPEGTEAFF; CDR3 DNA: TGTGCCAGCTCCCCGGAGGGGACTGAAGCTTTCTTT
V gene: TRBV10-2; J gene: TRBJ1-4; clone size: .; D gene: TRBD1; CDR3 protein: CASIGRDRGNEKLFF; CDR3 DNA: TGCGCCAGCATCGGCCGGGACAGGGGGAATGAAAAACTGTTTTTT
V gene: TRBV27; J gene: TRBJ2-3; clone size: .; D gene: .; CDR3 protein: CASSSRLIAYTDTQYF; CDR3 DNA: TGTGCCAGCAGTTCCAGACTGATCGCCTACACAGATACGCAGTATTTT
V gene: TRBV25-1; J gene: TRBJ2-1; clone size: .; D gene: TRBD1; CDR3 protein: CASRRGQGPYNEQFF; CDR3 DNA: TGTGCCAGCAGACGGGGACAGGGCCCCTACAATGAGCAGTTCTTC
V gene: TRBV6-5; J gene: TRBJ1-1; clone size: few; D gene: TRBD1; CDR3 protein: CASSRTGLNTEAFF; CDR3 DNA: TGTGCCAGCAGTCGGACAGGATTGAACACTGAAGCTTTCTTT
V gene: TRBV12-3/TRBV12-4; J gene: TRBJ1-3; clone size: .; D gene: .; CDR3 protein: CASSPLEGNTIYF; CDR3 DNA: TGTGCCAGCAGCCCACTGGAGGGAAACACCATATATTTT
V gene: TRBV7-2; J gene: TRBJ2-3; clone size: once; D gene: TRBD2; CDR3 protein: CASSPGGAGTDTQYF; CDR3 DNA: TGTGCCAGCAGCCCCGGGGGGGCGGGGACAGATACGCAGTATTTT
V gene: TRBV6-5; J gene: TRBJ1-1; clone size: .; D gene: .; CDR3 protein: CASSYNPQSNTEAFF; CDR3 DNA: TGTGCCAGCAGTTACAACCCCCAGTCGAACACTGAAGCTTTCTTT
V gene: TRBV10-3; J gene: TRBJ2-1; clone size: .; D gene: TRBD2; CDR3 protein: CAIGKAGGAGEQFF; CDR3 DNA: TGTGCCATCGGGAAGGCCGGGGGGGCTGGTGAGCAGTTCTTC
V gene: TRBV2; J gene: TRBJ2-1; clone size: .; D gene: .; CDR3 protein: CASKVGSSYNEQFF; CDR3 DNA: TGTGCCAGCAAGGTGGGGAGCTCCTACAATGAGCAGTTCTTC
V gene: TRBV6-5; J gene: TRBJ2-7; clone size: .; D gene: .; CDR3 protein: CASSYGSMPTYEQYF; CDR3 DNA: TGTGCCAGCAGTTACGGGAGCATGCCGACCTACGAGCAGTACTTC
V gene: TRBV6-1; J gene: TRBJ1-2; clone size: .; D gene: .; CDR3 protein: CASSEAGGYTF; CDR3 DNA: TGTGCCAGCAGTGAAGCCGGGGGCTACACCTTC